This T cell receptor (beta chain) was documented in a study of T cell repertoires in cytomegalovirus infection. Study-level information: HLA-C-restricted CMV epitopes, recently identified, and well-studied HLA-B-restricted ones were used by the study. Matching HLA type and CMV infection were both indicated by public TCR beta signatures.

In TCRdb, the reads were re-called with MiXCR into one record per CDR3 protein. In the table there are roughly 920,000 distinct CDR3 sequences, roughly 30% of which are singletons. Study observations and caveats: Clonotype analysis showed dominance of the ex vivo response by HLA-C-restricted CMV-specific TCR beta clonotypes.

V dropped 5 bases and J dropped 0 bases, with 10 bases sitting between them. CDR3 size: 14 residues. Germline lookup yields CDR1 SNHLY and CDR2 FYNNEI. Points on this clonotype: What it recognizes is unknown.

This chain uses TRBV2 with TRBJ1-2; weak D call: TRBD1 (6 bases). This receptor was identified in a human donor in good health (CMV status not recorded). Some clones in this sample may be carry-over from other donors' samples. Sequencing used cultured CD8+ T cells from PBMCs, obtained from culture after CMV antigen stimulation. The CDR3 sequence: CASSLRQANYGYTF. In DNA, the CDR3 is TGTGCCAGCAGTCTACGACAGGCTAACTATGGCTACACCTTC.